Presented here are 15 T cell receptor beta chains from one specimen sequenced in a study of regulatory T cells in long-lasting Graves disease. As for time point: newly diagnosed GD, antithyroid drugs for less than 3 months. Isolated PBMC RNA provided the starting material for the TCR library. For TCR beta, libraries came from iRepertoire HTBI primers and Arm-PCR of CDR3 regions. From the multiplex PCR reads, TCRdb called clonotypes with MiXCR, one entry per CDR3 protein. Of around 400,000 distinct CDR3 sequences in the sample, around 15% were seen once. Sequencing was performed on peripheral blood mononuclear cells (PBMCs), taken at new diagnosis, from a patient treated with antithyroid drugs. The receptor set was obtained from a female donor with Graves disease.

This clonotype was detected many times. The chain recombines TRBV7-2 with TRBJ2-2; 9 bases agree with TRBD1. V lost 0 bases and J lost 5; bases outside the gene matches: 4. Germline CDR1 reads SGHTA; CDR2 reads FQGNSA. The CDR3 sequence is 16 residues long. CDR3 protein: CASSLAGTGLTGELFF. CDR3 DNA: TGTGCCAGCAGCTTAGCCGGGACAGGGTTGACCGGGGAGCTGTTTTTT.

This clonotype was found many times. The rearrangement links TRBV4-2 to TRBJ2-3; 9 nucleotides match TRBD1. After removal of 0 bases from V and 4 bases from J, the junction contained 5 bases not matched to a gene. Germline V CDR1 and CDR2: LGHNA, YNFKEQ. CDR3 size: 16 residues. This chain's CDR3 is CASSQDRTGGSDTQYF. DNA of the CDR3: TGTGCCAGCAGCCAAGATAGAACAGGGGGCTCAGATACGCAGTATTTT.

This clonotype appeared many times. The chain carries TRBV5-6 and TRBJ2-5; 10 bases match TRBD1. V lost 7 bases, J lost 2 bases, and 5 bases stayed unmatched. The CDR3 covers 14 residues. The germline V gene encodes CDR1 SGHDT and CDR2 YYEEEE. As DNA, the CDR3 is TGTGCCAGCCACCGGGACAGGGGACAAGAGACCCAGTACTTC. This translates into CASHRDRGQETQYF.

This clonotype was seen a handful of times. The chain links TRBV19 to TRBJ1-1; D unclear. Trimming cost V 3 bases and J 1 base, with 6 bases left between them. CDR3 length: 13 amino acids. Per the germline V gene, CDR1 is LNHDA and CDR2 is SQIVND (reference sequence). This CDR3 is CASSMGRNTEAFF. CDR3 nucleotides: TGTGCCAGTAGTATGGGCAGGAACACTGAAGCTTTCTTT.

This clonotype was counted between two and nine times. The chain carries TRBV3-1 and TRBJ1-2; 8 bases are a match to TRBD1. With V trimmed by 0 bases and J by 7 bases, 22 bases remained unmatched. From germline, CDR1 is LGHDT and CDR2 YNNKEL (reference sequence). This CDR3 is 20 amino acids long. As DNA, the CDR3 is TGTGCCAGCAGCCAAGAAACGGACAGGGAGAAGTCAATCGCGGTGGTTGGCTACACCTTC. Amino acids: CASSQETDREKSIAVVGYTF.

This clonotype was seen more than once but under ten times. CDR3 bases: TGTGCCTGGAGTGGAGGGTTCAATCAGCCCCAGCATTTT. It codes for CAWSGGFNQPQHF. The V gene is TRBV30, the J gene TRBJ1-5, with D hard to call. CDR1 is GTSNPN and CDR2 is SVGIG in the germline V gene (reference sequence). With 1 base removed from V and 3 bases from J, the gap between germline ends came to 7 bases. The CDR3 covers 13 residues.

This clonotype was recorded many times. V and J are TRBV2 and TRBJ2-7, with 12 bases lining up with TRBD2. The junction had 4 bases not matched to a gene; V was cut back by 4 bases and J by 3 bases. This CDR3 is built from 15 residues. Germline V gene lookup returns CDR1 SNHLY and CDR2 FYNNEI. The CDR3 sequence is CASSVRTSGIYEQYF. The CDR3 bases are TGTGCCAGCAGTGTTCGGACTAGCGGGATCTACGAGCAGTACTTC.

This clonotype was counted many times. This chain uses TRBV28 with TRBJ1-5; the D gene is possibly TRBD1 (5 bases). The germline V and J ends were trimmed by 6 bases and 6 bases, with 15 bases remaining between them. CDR1 and CDR2 from the germline V gene are MDHEN and SYDVKM. The CDR3 has 14 amino acids. In DNA, the CDR3 is TGTGCCAGCAGCTCCGGGGGGGAAGGTCAGCCCCAGCATTTT. Its translation: CASSSGGEGQPQHF.

As regards this clonotype: A read error may be the cause here, since a much bigger clone is one base away. The chain recombines TRBV6-1 with TRBJ2-7, with a weak D call TRBD1 (6 bases). The CDR3 is 15 residues long. V was clipped by 8 bases and J by 5 bases, with 22 bases between them. Germline V gene data show CDR1 as MNHNS and CDR2 as SASEGT. CDR3 sequence reads: CASQTRGIGSDEQYF. The CDR3, as DNA: TGTGCCAGCCAAACGAGGGGGATAGGATCTGACGAGCAGTACTTC.

This clonotype was counted only a few times. Written as DNA, the CDR3 is TGTGCCAGCAGTCGGGGTGTGGGGGAAGAAGAGACCCAGTACTTC. It encodes CASSRGVGEEETQYF. The chain links TRBV6-2 or TRBV6-3 to TRBJ2-5; D may correspond to TRBD1 or TRBD2 (5 bases each). V was clipped by 5 bases and J by 3 bases, with 16 bases between them. This CDR3 is 15 amino acids long. The germline gives CDR1 MNHEY, CDR2 SVGEGT.

This CDR3 reads CASSIEDQRGDGYTF. CDR3 coding DNA: TGTGCCAGTAGTATAGAAGACCAGCGAGGGGATGGCTACACCTTC. This sequence joins TRBV19 and TRBJ1-2; perhaps TRBD1 as D (5 bases). The CDR3 length is 15 residues. Trimming shortened V by 0 bases and J by 6 bases, and 14 bases separated the two germline ends. Germline assignment: CDR1 LNHDA and CDR2 SQIVND (reference sequence).

The rearrangement links TRBV20-1 to TRBJ1-3; 7 bases map to TRBD1. The CDR3 runs to 12 residues. Germline lookup yields CDR1 DFQATT and CDR2 SNEGSKA (reference sequence). J was trimmed by 11 bases and V by 6 bases; bases with no gene match: 10. The CDR3 protein is CSADRAFGSIYF. The CDR3 DNA reads TGCAGTGCCGACAGGGCTTTTGGATCCATATATTTT.

There are many counts of this clonotype. The chain links TRBV10-1 to TRBJ2-7, with D perhaps TRBD1 (5 bases). V shed 0 bases and J shed 4 bases, with 10 bases lying between them. Per the germline V gene, CDR1 is WNHNN and CDR2 is SYGVQD (reference sequence). The CDR3 runs 14 residues. CDR3 residues: CASSESQGRYEQYF. The CDR3 DNA follows: TGCGCCAGCAGTGAGTCGCAGGGAAGGTACGAGCAGTACTTC.

This chain links TRBV9 with TRBJ1-1; 7 bases align to TRBD1. CDR3 length: 13 residues. The trim removed 5 bases at V and 4 bases at J, leaving 5 bases unmatched. The V gene's germline CDR1 is SGDLS and CDR2 YYNGEE. The CDR3, as DNA: TGTGCCAGCAGACCAGGGGGGACCACTGAAGCTTTCTTT. Protein product: CASRPGGTTEAFF.

This clonotype came up many times. This rearrangement joins TRBV2 to TRBJ2-7, with 9 bases matching TRBD1. The CDR3 runs to 17 residues. Germline assignment: CDR1 SNHLY and CDR2 FYNNEI. Trimming at V came to 3 bases and at J to 7 bases, leaving 16 bases not matched to a gene. The CDR3 reads CASSDLRPGQGGGEQYF. The CDR3 DNA follows: TGTGCCAGCAGTGACCTGAGACCGGGACAGGGTGGTGGGGAGCAGTACTTC.